This entry is about one T cell receptor beta chain. Antigen unknown. The data stem from a study of T cells in Graves' hyperthyroidism and ophthalmopathy. Study results and caveats: Among thyroid clonotypes expanded above 0.001, most also appeared in blood.

Authors of the study amplified TCR beta CDR3 regions from RNA transcripts. The HTBI primer set was used in a first-round RT-PCR of the TCR CDR3. TCRdb redid the calling of the multiplex PCR reads with MiXCR, one entry per CDR3 protein. The top ten clones hold 32% of a sample with 350,000 to 400,000 distinct CDR3 sequences, under 15% of them seen once. The CDR3 consists of 14 residues. Deletions cut 6 bases from V and 0 bases from J, with 9 bases between. The germline V gene has CDR1 LNHDA and CDR2 SQIVND (reference sequence). The patients, who ranged from 18 to 65 in age, presented with newly diagnosed hyperthyroidism lasting under 2 months. Uncontrolled infection, other autoimmune disease, pregnancy or lactation disqualified patients from enrolment.

The receptor comes from a woman in her 30s with Graves' hyperthyroidism. Sample: blood. The V call is TRBV19, the J call TRBJ1-5; the D is unclear. The CDR3 loop reads CASRAETSNQPQHF. DNA of the CDR3: TGTGCCAGTAGGGCGGAGACTAGCAATCAGCCCCAGCATTTT. The complete variable domain, with remaining parts taken from reference TRBV19 and TRBJ1-5, reads DGGITQSPKYLFRKEGQNVTLSCEQNLNHDAMYWYRQDPGQGLRLIYYSQIVNDFQKGDIAEGYSVSREKKESFPLTVTSAQKNPTAFYLCASRAETSNQPQHFGDGTRLSIL.